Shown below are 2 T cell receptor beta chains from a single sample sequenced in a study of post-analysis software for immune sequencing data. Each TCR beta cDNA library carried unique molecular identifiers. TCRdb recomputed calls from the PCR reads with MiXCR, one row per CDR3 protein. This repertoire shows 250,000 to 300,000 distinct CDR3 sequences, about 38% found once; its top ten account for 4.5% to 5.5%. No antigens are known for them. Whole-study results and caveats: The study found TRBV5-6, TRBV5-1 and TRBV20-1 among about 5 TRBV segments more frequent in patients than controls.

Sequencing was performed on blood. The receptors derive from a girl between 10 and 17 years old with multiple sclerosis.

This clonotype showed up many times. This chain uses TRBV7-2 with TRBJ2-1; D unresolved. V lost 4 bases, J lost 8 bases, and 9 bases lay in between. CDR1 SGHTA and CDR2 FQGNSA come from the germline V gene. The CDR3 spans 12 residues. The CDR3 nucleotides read TGTGCCAGCAGCTCCCTTCTCTATGAGCAGTTCTTC. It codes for CASSSLLYEQFF.

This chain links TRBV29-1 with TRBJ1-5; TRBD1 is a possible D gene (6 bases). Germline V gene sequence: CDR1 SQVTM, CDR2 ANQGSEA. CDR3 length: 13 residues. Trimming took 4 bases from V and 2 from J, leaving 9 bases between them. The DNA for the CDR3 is TGCAGCGTTGCCGCAGGGGGCAATCAGCCCCAGCATTTT. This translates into CSVAAGGNQPQHF. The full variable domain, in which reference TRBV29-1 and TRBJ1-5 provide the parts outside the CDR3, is SAVISQKPSRDICQRGTSLTIQCQVDSQVTMMFWYRQQPGQSLTLIATANQGSEATYESGFVIDKFPISRPNLTFSTLTVSNMSPEDSSIYLCSVAAGGNQPQHFGDGTRLSIL.